This T cell receptor (beta chain) was sequenced for a study of cytomegalovirus exposure and HLA in healthy donors. This clone came up a few times. The PCR ran on 60 Vbeta and 13 Jbeta primers. Some clones are missing from TCRdb's copy, which holds only in-frame ones; the method was immunoSEQ multiplex PCR. The data show 130,000 to 150,000 clones, about 80% seen once. The V gene lost 3 bases and the J gene lost 4 bases, with 13 bases spanning the gap. This CDR3 has 15 amino acids. Germline V gives CDR1 MDHEN, CDR2 SYDVKM. The rearrangement joins TRBV28 to TRBJ2-1, with D hard to call. Sequenced material: PBMCs. This clonotype originated in a young man in good health and CMV-seronegative. CDR3 sequence reads: CASSLLRSRYNEQFF. The CDR3 region has the DNA TGTGCCAGCAGTTTGCTTAGGAGTAGGTACAATGAGCAGTTCTTC.